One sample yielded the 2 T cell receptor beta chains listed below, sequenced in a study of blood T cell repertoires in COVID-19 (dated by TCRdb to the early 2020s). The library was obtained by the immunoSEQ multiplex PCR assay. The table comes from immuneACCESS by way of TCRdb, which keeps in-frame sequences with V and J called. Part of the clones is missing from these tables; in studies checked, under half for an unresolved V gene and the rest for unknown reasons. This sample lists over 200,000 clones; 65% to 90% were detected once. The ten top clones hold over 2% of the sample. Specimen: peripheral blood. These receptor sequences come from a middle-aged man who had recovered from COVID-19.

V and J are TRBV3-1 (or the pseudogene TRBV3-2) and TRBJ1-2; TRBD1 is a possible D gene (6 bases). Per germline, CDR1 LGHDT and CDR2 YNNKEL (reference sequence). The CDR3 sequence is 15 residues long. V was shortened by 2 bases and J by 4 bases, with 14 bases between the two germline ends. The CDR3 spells CASSQPGKGVYGYTF. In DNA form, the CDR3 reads TGTGCCAGCAGCCAACCCGGGAAGGGGGTCTATGGCTACACCTTC.

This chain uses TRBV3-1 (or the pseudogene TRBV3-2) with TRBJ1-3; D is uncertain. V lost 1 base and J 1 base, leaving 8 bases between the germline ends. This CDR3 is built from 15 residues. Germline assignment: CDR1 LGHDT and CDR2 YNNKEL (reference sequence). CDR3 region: CASSQGALSGNTIYF. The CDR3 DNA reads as TGTGCCAGCAGCCAAGGGGCCTTATCTGGAAACACCATATATTTT.